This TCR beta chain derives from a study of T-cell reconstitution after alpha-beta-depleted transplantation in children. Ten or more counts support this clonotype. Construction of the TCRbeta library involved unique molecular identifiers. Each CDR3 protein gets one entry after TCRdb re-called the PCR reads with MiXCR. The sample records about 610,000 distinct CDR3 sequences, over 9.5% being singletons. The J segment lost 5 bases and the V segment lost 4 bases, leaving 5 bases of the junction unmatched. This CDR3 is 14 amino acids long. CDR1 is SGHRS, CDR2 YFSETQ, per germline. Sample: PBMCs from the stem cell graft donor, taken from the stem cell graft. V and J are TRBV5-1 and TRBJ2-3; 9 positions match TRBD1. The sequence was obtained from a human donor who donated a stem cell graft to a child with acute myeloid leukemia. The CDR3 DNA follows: TGCGCCAGCAGCCCGGGGACAGGGAAAGATACGCAGTATTTT. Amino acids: CASSPGTGKDTQYF.